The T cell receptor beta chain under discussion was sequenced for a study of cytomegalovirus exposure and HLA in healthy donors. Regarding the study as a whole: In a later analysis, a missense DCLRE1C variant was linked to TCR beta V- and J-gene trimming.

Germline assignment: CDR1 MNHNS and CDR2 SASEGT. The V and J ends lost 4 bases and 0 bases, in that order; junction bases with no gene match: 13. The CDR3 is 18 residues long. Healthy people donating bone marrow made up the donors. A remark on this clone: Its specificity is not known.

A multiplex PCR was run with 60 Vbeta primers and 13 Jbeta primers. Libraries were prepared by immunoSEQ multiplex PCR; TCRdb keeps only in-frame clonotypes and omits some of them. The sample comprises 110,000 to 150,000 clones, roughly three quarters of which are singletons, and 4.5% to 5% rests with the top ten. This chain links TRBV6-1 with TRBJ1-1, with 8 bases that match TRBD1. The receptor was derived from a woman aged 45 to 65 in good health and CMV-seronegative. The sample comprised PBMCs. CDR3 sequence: CASSVTGDSPTLNTEAFF. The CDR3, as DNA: TGTGCCAGCAGTGTGACAGGGGACAGCCCCACCTTGAACACTGAAGCTTTCTTT.